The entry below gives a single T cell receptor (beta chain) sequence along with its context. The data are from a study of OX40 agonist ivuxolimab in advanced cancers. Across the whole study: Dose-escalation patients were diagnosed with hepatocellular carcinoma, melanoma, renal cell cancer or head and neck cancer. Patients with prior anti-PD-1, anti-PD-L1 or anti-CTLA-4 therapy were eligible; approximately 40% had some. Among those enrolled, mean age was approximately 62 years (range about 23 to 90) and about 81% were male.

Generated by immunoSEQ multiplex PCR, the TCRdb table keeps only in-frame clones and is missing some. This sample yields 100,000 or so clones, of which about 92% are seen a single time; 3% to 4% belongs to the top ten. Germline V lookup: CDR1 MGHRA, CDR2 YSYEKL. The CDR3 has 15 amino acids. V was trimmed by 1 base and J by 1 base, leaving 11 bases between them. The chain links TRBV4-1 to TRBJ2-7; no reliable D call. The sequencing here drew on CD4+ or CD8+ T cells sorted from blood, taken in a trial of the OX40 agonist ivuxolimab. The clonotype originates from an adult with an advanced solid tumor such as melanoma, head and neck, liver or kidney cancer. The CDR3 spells CASSQARSSSYEQYF. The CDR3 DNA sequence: TGCGCCAGCAGCCAAGCTCGCAGTTCATCCTACGAGCAGTACTTC.